This entry concerns a single T cell receptor beta chain. This sample was taken from a study of blood T cell repertoires in COVID-19. The V and J ends lost 2 bases and 0 bases, in that order; junction bases with no gene match: 11. The CDR3 consists of 18 residues. CDR1 SGDLS and CDR2 YYNGEE come from the germline V gene. TCRdb keeps only in-frame clones here, not all; method: immunoSEQ multiplex PCR. The sample holds about 170,000 clones; roughly four fifths are singletons and the top ten take roughly 7.1%. The TCR comes from a man aged 35 to 55 who had recovered from COVID-19. J is TRBJ2-3 and V is TRBV9, with 8 bases that match TRBD1. The specimen sequenced was peripheral blood. For the CDR3, the DNA is TGTGCCAGCAGCGTCGGACAGGGAACAAACCCTAGCACAGATACGCAGTATTTT. The encoded protein is CASSVGQGTNPSTDTQYF.